Listed below are T cell receptor beta chains from one sample, sequenced in a study of control samples from healthy donors and cancer patients. The table came from immunoSEQ multiplex PCR; TCRdb's copy has only in-frame clones and leaves some out. In the table there are some 200,000 clones, 85% to 95% of which are singletons. The sequenced material came from blood. The source is a man aged 18 to 35 in good health. CDR3s include the opening cysteine and the closing phenylalanine or tryptophan. D genes are given only for firm matches. Size tells how often a clone was seen (once, few, many) or the class of an expanded clone, and some rows leave it out.

cdr3_nt,cdr3_aa,clone_size,j_call,v_call,d_call
TGTGCCAGCAGTGAATTCGGAAGGTATCAGCCCCAGCATTTT,CASSEFGRYQPQHF,once,TRBJ1-5,TRBV6-1,.
TGCGCCAGCAGCTTGTTGGGGTTAGGACAAGAGACCCAGTACTTC,CASSLLGLGQETQYF,.,TRBJ2-5,TRBV5-1,.
TGTGCCAGCAGTTACTTCGGGGGAGAGACCCAGTACTTC,CASSYFGGETQYF,.,TRBJ2-5,TRBV6-2/TRBV6-3,.
TGTGCCAGCAGCTCTCCGGGTTACAATGAGCAGTTCTTC,CASSSPGYNEQFF,.,TRBJ2-1,TRBV7-2,.
TGCAGCGTTGACAGGGGGCAAAGCAATGAGCAGTTCTTC,CSVDRGQSNEQFF,.,TRBJ2-1,TRBV29-1,TRBD1
TGCAGTGCTGACGGAGGCACTGAAGCTTTCTTT,CSADGGTEAFF,.,TRBJ1-1,TRBV20-1,.
TGTGCCAGCAGTAACACAGGGGACGGTCAGCCCCAGCATTTT,CASSNTGDGQPQHF,.,TRBJ1-5,TRBV28,TRBD1
TGTGCTAGTGGTTTGGTAGATGGACAGGGGTTCTACAATGAGCAGTTCTTC,CASGLVDGQGFYNEQFF,.,TRBJ2-1,TRBV12-5,TRBD1
TGTGCCAGCAGCTTGACCAGGGGGTTCGGGAACGAGCAGTACTTC,CASSLTRGFGNEQYF,.,TRBJ2-7,TRBV5-4,TRBD1
TGTGCCATCCTGAGACAGCCAAACACCGGGGAGCTGTTTTTT,CAILRQPNTGELFF,few,TRBJ2-2,TRBV10-3,.
TGTGCCAGCAGCACGAAGACCAGGCGGAACACTGAAGCTTTCTTT,CASSTKTRRNTEAFF,few,TRBJ1-1,TRBV5-6,.
TGTGCCAGCAGCCCACCAGAACCAAGGGGAGACTATGGCTACACCTTC,CASSPPEPRGDYGYTF,.,TRBJ1-2,TRBV28,.
TGTGCCAGCGCGGGCCTCGGGGGGGACTATGGCTACACCTTC,CASAGLGGDYGYTF,.,TRBJ1-2,TRBV3-1/TRBV3-2,.
TGTGCCAGCAGCTTCGGGACTAGCGGGGGGAGCTCCTACAATGAGCAGTTCTTC,CASSFGTSGGSSYNEQFF,.,TRBJ2-1,TRBV7-9,TRBD2
TGTGCCAGCAGCGTAGTGGATAATTCACCCCTCCACTTT,CASSVVDNSPLHF,.,TRBJ1-6,TRBV9,.
TGTGCCAGCAGCTTAGGCCTCCAGGGGGCGCCCTGGGATACGCAGTATTTT,CASSLGLQGAPWDTQYF,.,TRBJ2-3,TRBV13,TRBD1
TGTGCCACCAGTGATCGGACAGGGCAGTCCTACGAGCAGTACTTC,CATSDRTGQSYEQYF,.,TRBJ2-7,TRBV24-1,TRBD1
TGTGCCACCTCCGGGGCAGGGGAGACCCAGTACTTC,CATSGAGETQYF,.,TRBJ2-5,TRBV19,.
TGCAGCAATCTCTCCGAACATCAGCCCCAGCATTTT,CSNLSEHQPQHF,.,TRBJ1-5,TRBV29-1,.
TGTGCCAGCAGATACAGGGAGAACACTGAAGCTTTCTTT,CASRYRENTEAFF,.,TRBJ1-1,TRBV3-1/TRBV3-2,.
TGCAGCATCACCCGAGGGTCACAGGAAGCTTTCTTT,CSITRGSQEAFF,.,TRBJ1-1,TRBV29-1,.
TGTGCCAGCAGGCCCGGGACAGTGACCTACGAGCAGTACTTC,CASRPGTVTYEQYF,.,TRBJ2-7,TRBV28,TRBD1
TGTGCCACCAGCAGAGATCTAGGTCAGCCCCAGCATTTT,CATSRDLGQPQHF,.,TRBJ1-5,TRBV15,.
TGTGCCAGCAGCCAAGATAGGCTAGCGGGGGTAGGGGAGACCCAGTACTTC,CASSQDRLAGVGETQYF,.,TRBJ2-5,TRBV3-1/TRBV3-2,TRBD2
TGTGCCAGCAGTGTCGGGGGGGCTCAATCTAACGAGCAGTACTTC,CASSVGGAQSNEQYF,.,TRBJ2-7,TRBV2,TRBD2
TGTGCCAGCCAACTTCAGCGGGATCCCCCCTACGAGCAGTACTTC,CASQLQRDPPYEQYF,.,TRBJ2-7,TRBV13,TRBD2
TGTGCCAGCAGCCCGGGGGATTCCTACAATGAGCAGTTCTTC,CASSPGDSYNEQFF,.,TRBJ2-1,TRBV3-1/TRBV3-2,.
TGTGCCAGCAGCCAAGCAGGGGTAGTGGAGACCCAGTACTTC,CASSQAGVVETQYF,.,TRBJ2-5,TRBV14,.
TGTGCCAGCAGTGAGCAGGGAATGAACGAAAAACTGTTTTTT,CASSEQGMNEKLFF,.,TRBJ1-4,TRBV2,.
TGTGCCAGCAGTGAAACCCCATCTAGCGATGAGCAGTTCTTC,CASSETPSSDEQFF,.,TRBJ2-1,TRBV6-1,.
TGTGCCAGAAACAACAAGACAGGAAACTACGAGCAGTACTTC,CARNNKTGNYEQYF,.,TRBJ2-7,TRBV5-3,.
TGTGCCAGCAGCTTAGATTTCGAGGGGCCTGAAGCTTTCTTT,CASSLDFEGPEAFF,.,TRBJ1-1,TRBV7-8,.
TGTGCCAGCAGGTTGAGCGGGGGGGCGAGGGAGCAGTACTTC,CASRLSGGAREQYF,.,TRBJ2-7,TRBV11-2,TRBD2
TGTGCCAGCAGCCAAGTCTCCAGCGGGGGAAAAGAGACCCAGTACTTC,CASSQVSSGGKETQYF,.,TRBJ2-5,TRBV3-1/TRBV3-2,TRBD2
TGTGCCGCCTCGTTATGGAACACTGAAGCTTTCTTT,CAASLWNTEAFF,.,TRBJ1-1,TRBV28,.
TGTGCCATCATTCGACAGGCGCAACAGCCCCAGCATTTT,CAIIRQAQQPQHF,.,TRBJ1-5,TRBV10-3,.
TGTGCCTCTACAGAGGACAGGCCGTCCCACGGCGGCTACACCTTC,CASTEDRPSHGGYTF,.,TRBJ1-2,TRBV30,TRBD1
TGTGCCAGCAGTTCACAGGGTTTCGATCAGCCCCAGCATTTT,CASSSQGFDQPQHF,.,TRBJ1-5,TRBV6-6,.
TGCGCCAGCAGCCATGAGGACTTCTTAAAGACCCAGTACTTC,CASSHEDFLKTQYF,once,TRBJ2-5,TRBV4-1,.
TGTGCCAGCGAGGGACTAGCGGGGGGTTCGGGCACCGGGGAGCTGTTTTTT,CASEGLAGGSGTGELFF,.,TRBJ2-2,TRBV3-1/TRBV3-2,TRBD2
TGTGCCAGCAGTTTAGGAGGGTGGACTGAAGCTTTCTTT,CASSLGGWTEAFF,.,TRBJ1-1,TRBV12-3/TRBV12-4,.
TGTGCCAGCAGTTATTCGGGGACGGATTCCAATGAGCAGTTCTTC,CASSYSGTDSNEQFF,.,TRBJ2-1,TRBV6-5,.
TGCGCCAGCAGCCCGGGAGCGAGCAGCGAGCAGTACTTC,CASSPGASSEQYF,.,TRBJ2-7,TRBV5-1,.
TGTGCCAGCAGTTTGCCAGGGGATGAAAAACTGTTTTTT,CASSLPGDEKLFF,few,TRBJ1-4,TRBV12-3/TRBV12-4,.
TGTGCCAGCAGTCCCGGGACTGCTGGGCCCACTGAAGCTTTCTTT,CASSPGTAGPTEAFF,.,TRBJ1-1,TRBV6-6,.
TGTGCCAGCAGCTTAAAAGGACGGGATACAGATGGAAACACCATATATTTT,CASSLKGRDTDGNTIYF,.,TRBJ1-3,TRBV7-4,.
TGTGCCACCAGTGACCCGTCACAGGGGAGCAATCAGCCCCAGCATTTT,CATSDPSQGSNQPQHF,.,TRBJ1-5,TRBV24-1,TRBD1
TGCGCCAGCAGCCAAACAGAGTGGGGTATTGCGAACACTGAAGCTTTCTTT,CASSQTEWGIANTEAFF,.,TRBJ1-1,TRBV4-1,.